A selection of T cell receptor beta chains follows, all from one sample in a study of cytomegalovirus exposure and HLA in healthy donors. The assay was immunoSEQ multiplex PCR, and TCRdb's table has in-frame clones only and misses some. The sample yields more than 95,000 clones, 78% seen once. Sequencing was carried out using PBMCs. The receptors were sampled from a woman aged 40-49 years in good health and CMV-seronegative. CDR3s include the opening cysteine and the closing phenylalanine or tryptophan. The D gene is left open where the match is weak. Size is stated for part of the rows, as once, few or many counts, or as a class when the clone is expanded.

j_gene,abundance,d_gene,v_gene,CDR3aa,CDR3nt
TRBJ1-2,NA,TRBD1,TRBV10-3,CASRIRQGYGYTF,TGTGCCAGCAGGATAAGACAGGGCTATGGCTACACCTTC
TRBJ2-7,NA,TRBD1,TRBV6-5,CASSYRDRGPYEQYF,TGTGCCAGCAGTTACCGGGACAGGGGACCCTACGAGCAGTACTTC
TRBJ1-1,NA,NA,TRBV7-9,CASSSRVAAAFF,TGTGCCAGCAGTTCACGTGTGGCTGCAGCTTTCTTT
TRBJ2-7,NA,TRBD2,TRBV5-8,CASSLFSGTKPYEQYF,TGTGCCAGCAGCTTGTTCAGTGGGACTAAGCCCTACGAGCAGTACTTC
TRBJ2-7,NA,NA,TRBV29-1,CSVEQGSYEQYF,TGCAGCGTTGAACAGGGAAGCTACGAGCAGTACTTC
TRBJ1-5,NA,NA,TRBV13,CASSLGQTDYSNQPQHF,TGTGCCAGCAGCTTAGGACAGACAGATTATAGCAATCAGCCCCAGCATTTT
TRBJ2-2,few,NA,TRBV23-1,CASSQGAQGSGELFF,TGCGCCAGCAGTCAGGGGGCGCAGGGGTCCGGGGAGCTGTTTTTT
TRBJ2-1,NA,TRBD2,TRBV6-1,CASRKGLAGGEQFF,TGTGCCAGCAGGAAGGGACTAGCGGGAGGTGAGCAGTTCTTC
TRBJ1-1,NA,NA,TRBV27,CASRGPGNTEAFF,TGTGCCAGCAGGGGTCCGGGGAACACTGAAGCTTTCTTT
TRBJ2-7,few,TRBD2,TRBV6-1,CASSWTSGYSYEQYF,TGTGCCAGCAGTTGGACTAGCGGTTACTCCTACGAGCAGTACTTC
TRBJ2-3,NA,NA,TRBV6-5,CASAPGLRNTQYF,TGTGCCAGCGCACCAGGGTTACGGAATACGCAGTATTTT
TRBJ2-1,NA,TRBD2,TRBV7-3,CASSDHGTSGSWEQFF,TGTGCCAGCAGCGACCACGGGACTAGCGGGAGCTGGGAGCAGTTCTTC
TRBJ2-1,NA,NA,TRBV11-1,CASSVQLLRGEQFF,TGTGCCAGCAGCGTCCAGCTACTCAGGGGTGAGCAGTTCTTC
TRBJ1-2,once,TRBD1,TRBV18,CASSLDRANYGYTF,TGTGCCAGCTCACTAGACAGGGCTAACTATGGCTACACCTTC
TRBJ2-3,NA,NA,TRBV27,CASKLARPTDTQYF,TGTGCCAGCAAATTAGCCAGACCAACAGATACGCAGTATTTT
TRBJ2-7,NA,NA,TRBV15,CATSRDMSGAGTYEQYF,TGTGCCACCAGCAGAGATATGTCGGGAGCTGGGACCTACGAGCAGTACTTC
TRBJ1-4,few,NA,TRBV7-2,CASSSNGGEKLFF,TGTGCCAGCAGCTCCAACGGAGGTGAAAAACTGTTTTTT
TRBJ2-3,NA,NA,TRBV21-1,CASSIWQGLLKRDTQYF,TGTGCCAGCAGCATCTGGCAGGGATTGTTGAAGAGGGATACGCAGTATTTT
TRBJ2-3,NA,NA,TRBV15,CATSTQWPKDTQYF,TGTGCCACCAGCACCCAATGGCCCAAGGATACGCAGTATTTT
TRBJ2-7,NA,NA,TRBV18,CASSLSGSSYEQYF,TGTGCCAGCTCACTTTCCGGGAGCTCCTACGAGCAGTACTTC
TRBJ2-5,once,TRBD2,TRBV27,CASIGSSGRAPETQYF,TGTGCCAGCATAGGATCTAGCGGGAGGGCCCCAGAGACCCAGTACTTC
TRBJ1-1,NA,NA,TRBV27,CASSSPQGLGTEAFF,TGTGCCAGCAGTTCCCCACAGGGCCTGGGCACTGAAGCTTTCTTT
TRBJ1-2,NA,TRBD1,TRBV7-9,CASSLLQGPGSNYGYTF,TGTGCCAGCAGCCTGTTACAGGGGCCAGGGTCGAACTATGGCTACACCTTC
TRBJ2-3,few,NA,TRBV9,CASSQIAVGGTDTQYF,TGTGCCAGCAGTCAGATAGCGGTCGGCGGTACAGATACGCAGTATTTT
TRBJ1-2,NA,NA,TRBV2,CASSDLGRSYGYTF,TGTGCCAGCAGTGACTTAGGGAGGAGCTATGGCTACACCTTC
TRBJ1-6,NA,TRBD1,TRBV9,CASSAQGANSPLHF,TGTGCCAGCAGCGCTCAGGGGGCGAACTCACCCCTCCACTTT
TRBJ1-5,NA,NA,TRBV11-1,CASAVTGNQPQHF,TGTGCCAGCGCTGTTACCGGGAATCAGCCCCAGCATTTT
TRBJ2-6,NA,TRBD1,TRBV28,CASNIQGFGANVLTF,TGTGCCAGCAACATACAGGGGTTTGGGGCCAACGTCCTGACTTTC
TRBJ1-2,NA,TRBD1,TRBV7-9,CASSQTGSYGYTF,TGTGCCAGCAGCCAGACAGGGTCCTATGGCTACACCTTC
TRBJ1-3,once,NA,TRBV28,CASTPSVGVGGSGNTIYF,TGTGCCAGCACCCCTTCGGTGGGAGTCGGAGGGTCTGGAAACACCATATATTTT
TRBJ2-7,NA,TRBD2,TRBV4-3,CASSQDPSGGPYEQYF,TGCGCCAGCAGCCAAGATCCTAGCGGGGGTCCCTACGAGCAGTACTTC
TRBJ2-7,NA,TRBD2,TRBV5-1,CASSPGLAIYEQYF,TGCGCCAGCAGCCCGGGACTAGCGATCTACGAGCAGTACTTC